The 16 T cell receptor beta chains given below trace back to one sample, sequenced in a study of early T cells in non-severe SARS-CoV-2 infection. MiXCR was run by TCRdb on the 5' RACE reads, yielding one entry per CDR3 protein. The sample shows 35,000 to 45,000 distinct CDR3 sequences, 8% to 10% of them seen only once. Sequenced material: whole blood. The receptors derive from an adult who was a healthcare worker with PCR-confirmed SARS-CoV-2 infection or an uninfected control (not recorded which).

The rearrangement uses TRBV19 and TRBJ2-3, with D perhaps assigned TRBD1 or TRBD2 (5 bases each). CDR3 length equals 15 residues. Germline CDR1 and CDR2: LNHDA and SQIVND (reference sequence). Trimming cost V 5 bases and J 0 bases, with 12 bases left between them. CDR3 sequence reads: CASSPGRASTDTQYF. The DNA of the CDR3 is TGTGCCAGTAGTCCGGGACGGGCTAGCACAGATACGCAGTATTTT.

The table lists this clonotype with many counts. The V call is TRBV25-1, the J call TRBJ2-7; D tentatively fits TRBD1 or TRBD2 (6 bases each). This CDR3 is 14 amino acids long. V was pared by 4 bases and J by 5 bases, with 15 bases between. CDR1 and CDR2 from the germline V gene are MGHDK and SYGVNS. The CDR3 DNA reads TGTGCCAGCAGTGTACGGGGGCGCGGAGACGAGCAGTACTTC. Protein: CASSVRGRGDEQYF.

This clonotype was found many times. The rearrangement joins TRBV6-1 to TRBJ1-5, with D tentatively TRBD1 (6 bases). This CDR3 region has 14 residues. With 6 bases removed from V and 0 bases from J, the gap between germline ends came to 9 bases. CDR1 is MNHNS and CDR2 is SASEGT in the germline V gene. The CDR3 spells CASSGQNSNQPQHF. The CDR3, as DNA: TGTGCCAGCAGCGGACAGAATAGCAATCAGCCCCAGCATTTT.

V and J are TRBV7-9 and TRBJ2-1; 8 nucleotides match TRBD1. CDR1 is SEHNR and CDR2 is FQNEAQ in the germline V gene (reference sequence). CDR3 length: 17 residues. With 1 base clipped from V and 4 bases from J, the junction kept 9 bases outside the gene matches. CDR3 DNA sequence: TGTGCCAGCAGCTTAGGACTGGGACAGGCCTCATACAATGAGCAGTTCTTC. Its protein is CASSLGLGQASYNEQFF.

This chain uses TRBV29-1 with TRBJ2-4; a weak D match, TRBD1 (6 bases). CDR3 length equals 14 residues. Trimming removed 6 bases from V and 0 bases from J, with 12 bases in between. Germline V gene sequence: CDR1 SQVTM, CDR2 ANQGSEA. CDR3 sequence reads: CSVRQALAKNIQYF. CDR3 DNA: TGCAGCGTGAGACAGGCCCTAGCCAAAAACATTCAGTACTTC.

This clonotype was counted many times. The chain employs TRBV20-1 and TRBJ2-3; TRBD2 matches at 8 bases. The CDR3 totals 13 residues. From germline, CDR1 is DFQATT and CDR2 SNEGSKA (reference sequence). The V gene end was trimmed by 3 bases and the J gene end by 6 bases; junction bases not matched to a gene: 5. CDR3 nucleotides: TGCAGTGCTAGCCCGGGGGGGCCTGATACGCAGTATTTT. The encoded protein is CSASPGGPDTQYF.

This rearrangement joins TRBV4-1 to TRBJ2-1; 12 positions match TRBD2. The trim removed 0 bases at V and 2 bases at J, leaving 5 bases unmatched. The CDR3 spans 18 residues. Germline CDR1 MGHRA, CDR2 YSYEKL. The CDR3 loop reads CASSQDLAGGPAYNEQFF. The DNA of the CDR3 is TGCGCCAGCAGCCAAGACCTAGCGGGGGGGCCCGCCTACAATGAGCAGTTCTTC.

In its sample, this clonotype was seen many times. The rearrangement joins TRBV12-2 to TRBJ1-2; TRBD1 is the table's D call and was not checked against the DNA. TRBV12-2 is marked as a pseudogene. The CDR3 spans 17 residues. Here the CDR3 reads CASRLAPQGRRDYGYTF. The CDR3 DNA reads TGTGCAAGTCGCTTAGCTCCACAGGGAAGGAGAGACTATGGCTACACCTTC.

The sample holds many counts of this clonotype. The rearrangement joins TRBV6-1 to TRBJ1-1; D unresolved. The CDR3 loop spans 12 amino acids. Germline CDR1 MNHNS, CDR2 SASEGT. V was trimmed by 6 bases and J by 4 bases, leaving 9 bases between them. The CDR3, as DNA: TGTGCCAGCAGGCAGGTGGGCACTGAAGCTTTCTTT. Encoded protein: CASRQVGTEAFF.

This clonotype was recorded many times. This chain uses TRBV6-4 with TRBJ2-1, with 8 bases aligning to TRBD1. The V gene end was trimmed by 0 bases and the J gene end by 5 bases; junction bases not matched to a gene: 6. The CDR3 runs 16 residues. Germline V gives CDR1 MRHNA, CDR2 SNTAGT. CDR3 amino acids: CASSDSPGTGDNEQFF. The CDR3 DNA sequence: TGTGCCAGCAGTGACTCCCCCGGGACAGGCGACAATGAGCAGTTCTTC.

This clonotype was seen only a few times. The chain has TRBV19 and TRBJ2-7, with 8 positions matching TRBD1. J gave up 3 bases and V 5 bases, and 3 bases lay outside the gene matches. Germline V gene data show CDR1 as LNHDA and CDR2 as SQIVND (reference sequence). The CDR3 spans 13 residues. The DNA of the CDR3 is TGTGCCAGTAGTCGGGACAGGCTCTACGAGCAGTACTTC. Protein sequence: CASSRDRLYEQYF.

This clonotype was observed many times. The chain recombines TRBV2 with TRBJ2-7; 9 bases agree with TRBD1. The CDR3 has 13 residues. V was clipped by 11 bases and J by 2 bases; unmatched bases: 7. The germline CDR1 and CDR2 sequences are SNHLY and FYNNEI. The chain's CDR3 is CAVGRTGAYEQYF. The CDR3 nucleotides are TGTGCCGTGGGTAGGACAGGGGCCTACGAGCAGTACTTC.

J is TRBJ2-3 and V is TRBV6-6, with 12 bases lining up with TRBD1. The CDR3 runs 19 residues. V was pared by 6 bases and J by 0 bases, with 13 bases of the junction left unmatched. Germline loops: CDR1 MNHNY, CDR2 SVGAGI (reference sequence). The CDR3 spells CASRKAGTGGPSSTDTQYF. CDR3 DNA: TGTGCCAGCAGGAAGGCCGGGACAGGGGGCCCTTCTAGCACAGATACGCAGTATTTT.

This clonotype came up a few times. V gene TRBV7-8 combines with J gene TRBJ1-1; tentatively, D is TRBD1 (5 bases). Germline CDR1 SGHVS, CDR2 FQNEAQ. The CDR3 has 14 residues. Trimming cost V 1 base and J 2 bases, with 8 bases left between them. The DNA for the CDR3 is TGTGCCAGCAGCTTAGACAGGCTAAACACTGAAGCTTTCTTT. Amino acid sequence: CASSLDRLNTEAFF.

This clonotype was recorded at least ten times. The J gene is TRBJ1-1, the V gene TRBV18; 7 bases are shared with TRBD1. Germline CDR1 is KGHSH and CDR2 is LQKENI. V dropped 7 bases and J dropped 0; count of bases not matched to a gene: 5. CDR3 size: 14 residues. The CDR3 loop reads CASYRTGLNTEAFF. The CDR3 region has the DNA TGTGCCAGCTATCGGACAGGTTTGAACACTGAAGCTTTCTTT.

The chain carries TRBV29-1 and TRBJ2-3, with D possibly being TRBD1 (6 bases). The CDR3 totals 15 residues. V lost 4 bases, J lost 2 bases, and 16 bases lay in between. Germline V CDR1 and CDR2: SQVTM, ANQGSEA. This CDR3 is CSVGGPLHLTDTQYF. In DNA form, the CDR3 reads TGCAGCGTTGGGGGGCCTCTCCACCTCACAGATACGCAGTATTTT.